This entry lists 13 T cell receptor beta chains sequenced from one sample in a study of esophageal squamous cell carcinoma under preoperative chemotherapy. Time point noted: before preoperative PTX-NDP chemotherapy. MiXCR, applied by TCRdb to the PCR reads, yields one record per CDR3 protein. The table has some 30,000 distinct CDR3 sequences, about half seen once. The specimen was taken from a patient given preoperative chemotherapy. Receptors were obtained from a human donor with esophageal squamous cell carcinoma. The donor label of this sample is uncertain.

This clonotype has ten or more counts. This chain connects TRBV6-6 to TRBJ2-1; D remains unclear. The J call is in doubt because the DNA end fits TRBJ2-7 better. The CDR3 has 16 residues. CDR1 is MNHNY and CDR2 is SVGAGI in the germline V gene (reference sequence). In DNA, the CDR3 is TGTGCCAGCAGTCCGTTAGGGCAGATCAGCTCCTACGAGCAGTACTTC. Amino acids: CASSPLGQISSYEQYF.

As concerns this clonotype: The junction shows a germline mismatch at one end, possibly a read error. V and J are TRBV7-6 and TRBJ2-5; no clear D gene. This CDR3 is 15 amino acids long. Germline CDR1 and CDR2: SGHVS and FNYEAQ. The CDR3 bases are TGTGCCAGGGGCTTCTCCGGGCGAGACCAAGAGACCCAGTATTTC. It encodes CARGFSGRDQETQYF. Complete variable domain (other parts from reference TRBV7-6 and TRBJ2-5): GAGVSQSPRYKVTKRGQDVALRCDPISGHVSLYWYRQALGQGPEFLTYFNYEAQQDKSGLPNDRFSAERPEGSISTLTIQRTEQRDSAMYRCARGFSGRDQETQYFGPGTRLLVL.

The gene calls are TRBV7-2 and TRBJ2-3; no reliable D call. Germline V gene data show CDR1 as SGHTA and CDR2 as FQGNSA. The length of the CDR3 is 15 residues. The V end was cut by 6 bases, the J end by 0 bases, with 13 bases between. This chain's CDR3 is CASRSSPSSTDTQYF. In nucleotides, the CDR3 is TGTGCCAGCAGATCATCGCCGTCTAGCACAGATACGCAGTATTTT.

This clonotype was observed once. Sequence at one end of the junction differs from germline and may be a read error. The CDR3 sequence is CASLGGRAKNIQYF. As DNA, the CDR3 is TGTGCCAGCCTCGGGGGACGAGCCAAAAACATCCAGTACTTC. The chain links TRBV7-2 to TRBJ2-4, with a possible D match to TRBD2 (6 bases). The V gene's germline CDR1 is SGHTA and CDR2 FQGNSA. The CDR3 sequence is 14 residues long. Supplemented by reference TRBV7-2 and TRBJ2-4, the full variable domain reads GAGVSQSPSNKVTEKGKDVELRCDPISGHTALYWYRQSLGQGLEFLIYFQGNSAPDKSGLPSDRFSAERTGGSVSTLTIQRTQQEDSAVYLCASLGGRAKNIQYFGAGTRLSVL.

CDR3 sequence (DNA): TGTGCCCTGGGCTTACAAGCAAGGAGGACCGGGGCGCAGTTTTTT. Protein product: CALGLQARRTGAQFF. The V gene is TRBV7-9, the J gene TRBJ2-2, with D possibly called TRBD1 or TRBD2 (5 bases each). Germline V gives CDR1 SEHNR, CDR2 FQNEAQ (reference sequence). The length of the CDR3 is 15 residues. Between the trimmed V and J ends, which lost 11 bases and 16 bases, there was a span of 32 bases. Full variable domain (remainder filled in from reference TRBV7-9 and TRBJ2-2): DTGVSQNPRHKITKRGQNVTFRCDPISEHNRLYWYRQTLGQGPEFLTYFQNEAQLEKSRLLSDRFSAERPKGSFSTLEIQRTEQGDSAMYLCALGLQARRTGAQFFGEGSRLTVL.

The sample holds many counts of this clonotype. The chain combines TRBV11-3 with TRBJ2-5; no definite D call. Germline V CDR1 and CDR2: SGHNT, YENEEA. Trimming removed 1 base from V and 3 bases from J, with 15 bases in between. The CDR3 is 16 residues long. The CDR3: CASSLGLRSTEETQYF. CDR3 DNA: TGTGCCAGCAGCTTAGGGTTAAGAAGCACAGAAGAGACCCAGTACTTC.

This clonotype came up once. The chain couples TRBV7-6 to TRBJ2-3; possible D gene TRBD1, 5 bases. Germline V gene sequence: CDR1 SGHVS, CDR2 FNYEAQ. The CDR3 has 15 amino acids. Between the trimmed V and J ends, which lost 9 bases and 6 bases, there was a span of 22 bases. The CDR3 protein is CARGPGCRDRDTQYF. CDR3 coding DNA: TGTGCCAGGGGGCCCGGGTGCCGTGACCGGGATACGCAGTATTTT.

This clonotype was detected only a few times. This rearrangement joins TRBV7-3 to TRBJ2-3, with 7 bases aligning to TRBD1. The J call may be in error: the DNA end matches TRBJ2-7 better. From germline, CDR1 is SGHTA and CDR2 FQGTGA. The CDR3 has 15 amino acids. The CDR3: CARGLGGRDTDTQYF. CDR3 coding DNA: TGTGCCAGGGGCTTAGGGGGCCGTGACACAGATACGCAGTACTTC.

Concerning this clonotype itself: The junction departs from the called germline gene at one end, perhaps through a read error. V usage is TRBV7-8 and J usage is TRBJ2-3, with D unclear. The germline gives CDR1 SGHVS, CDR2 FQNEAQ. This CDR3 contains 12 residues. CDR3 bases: TGTGCCAGCAGCTTAGACCATGATACCCAGTATTTT. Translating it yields CASSLDHDTQYF.

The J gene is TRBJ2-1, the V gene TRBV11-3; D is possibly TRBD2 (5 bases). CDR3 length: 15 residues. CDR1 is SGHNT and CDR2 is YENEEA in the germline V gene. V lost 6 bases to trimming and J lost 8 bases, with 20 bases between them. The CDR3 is CASSTGAEPVHEQFF. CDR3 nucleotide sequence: TGTGCCAGCAGTACCGGAGCGGAGCCCGTCCATGAGCAGTTCTTC.

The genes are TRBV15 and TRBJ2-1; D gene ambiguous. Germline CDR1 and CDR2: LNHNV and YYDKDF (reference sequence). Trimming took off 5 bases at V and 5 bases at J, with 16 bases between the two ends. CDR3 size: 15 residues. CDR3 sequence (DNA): TGTGCCACCAGCGGTGGATCCGCAGGAAACAATGAGCAGTTCTTC. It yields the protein CATSGGSAGNNEQFF.

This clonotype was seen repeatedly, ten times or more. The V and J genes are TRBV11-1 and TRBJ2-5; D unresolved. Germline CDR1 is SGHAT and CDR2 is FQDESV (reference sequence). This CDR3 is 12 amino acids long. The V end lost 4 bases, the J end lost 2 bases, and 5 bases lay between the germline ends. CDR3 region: CASSSSQETQYF. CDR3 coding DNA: TGTGCCAGCAGCTCCTCACAAGAGACCCAGTACTTC. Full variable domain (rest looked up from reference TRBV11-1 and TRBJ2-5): EAEVAQSPRYKITEKSQAVAFWCDPISGHATLYWYRQILGQGPELLVQFQDESVVDDSQLPKDRFSAERLKGVDSTLKIQPAELGDSAMYLCASSSSQETQYFGPGTRLLVL.

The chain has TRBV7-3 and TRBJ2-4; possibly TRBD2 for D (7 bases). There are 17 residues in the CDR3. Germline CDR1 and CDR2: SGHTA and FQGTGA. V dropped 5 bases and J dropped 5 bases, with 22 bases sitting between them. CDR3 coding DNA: TGTGCCAGCAGCGTCGTGCCGGGGGGCCGGATCCAAAACATTCAGTACTTC. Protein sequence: CASSVVPGGRIQNIQYF.